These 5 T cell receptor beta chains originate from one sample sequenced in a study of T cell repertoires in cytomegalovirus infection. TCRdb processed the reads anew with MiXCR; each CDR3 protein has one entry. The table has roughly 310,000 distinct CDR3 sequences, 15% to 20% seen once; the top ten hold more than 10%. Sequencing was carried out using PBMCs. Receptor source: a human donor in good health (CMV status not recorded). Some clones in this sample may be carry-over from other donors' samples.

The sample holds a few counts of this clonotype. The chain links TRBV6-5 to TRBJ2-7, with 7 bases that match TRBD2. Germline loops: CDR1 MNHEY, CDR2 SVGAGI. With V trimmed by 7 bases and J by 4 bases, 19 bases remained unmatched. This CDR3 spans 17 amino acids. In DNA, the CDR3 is TGTGCCAGCACCCCGCTGCGGGGGACGGGGTGGAGGTACGAGCAGTACTTC. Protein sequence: CASTPLRGTGWRYEQYF.

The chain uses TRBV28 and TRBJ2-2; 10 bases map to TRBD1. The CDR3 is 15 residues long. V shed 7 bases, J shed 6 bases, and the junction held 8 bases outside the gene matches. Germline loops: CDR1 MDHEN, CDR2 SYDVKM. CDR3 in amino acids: CASKRDRGMSGELFF. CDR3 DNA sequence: TGTGCCAGCAAAAGGGACAGGGGAATGTCCGGGGAGCTGTTTTTT.

CDR3 DNA: TGCAGTGCGCGGGACAGTAACCCTCCAAAACTGTTTTTT. This codes for CSARDSNPPKLFF. The rearrangement uses TRBV20-1 and TRBJ1-4, with 7 bases matching TRBD1. From germline, CDR1 is DFQATT and CDR2 SNEGSKA (reference sequence). With 6 bases clipped from V and 10 bases from J, the junction kept 11 bases outside the gene matches. This CDR3 comprises 13 residues.

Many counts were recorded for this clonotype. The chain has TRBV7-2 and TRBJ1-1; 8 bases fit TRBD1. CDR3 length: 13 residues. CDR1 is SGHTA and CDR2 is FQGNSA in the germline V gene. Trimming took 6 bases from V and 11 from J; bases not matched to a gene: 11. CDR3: CASSRDRQEVAFF. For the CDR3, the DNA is TGTGCCAGCAGTAGGGACAGGCAGGAGGTGGCTTTCTTT.

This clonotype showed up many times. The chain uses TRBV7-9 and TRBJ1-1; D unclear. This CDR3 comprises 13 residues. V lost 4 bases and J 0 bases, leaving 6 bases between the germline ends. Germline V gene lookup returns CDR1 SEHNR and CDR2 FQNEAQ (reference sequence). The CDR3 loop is CASSWDLNTEAFF. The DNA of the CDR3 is TGTGCCAGCAGCTGGGATTTGAACACTGAAGCTTTCTTT.